This T cell receptor beta chain appears in the sequencing data of a study of shared T cell receptors in the human thymus. The table came from immunoSEQ multiplex PCR; TCRdb's copy has only in-frame clones and leaves some out. The data show about 380,000 clones, 85% to 95% seen once. The CDR3 consists of 17 residues. Germline loops: CDR1 MNHEY, CDR2 SMNVEV (reference sequence). V trimming: 2 bases; J trimming: 3 bases; junction bases outside the gene matches: 11. This TCR came from a human donor. The chain links TRBV27 to TRBJ2-5, with TRBD1 matching 8 bases. Sequencing was performed on thymocytes. CDR3 in amino acids: CASSLRGGQATKETQYF. The CDR3 DNA is TGTGCCAGCAGTTTACGAGGGGGACAGGCAACGAAAGAGACCCAGTACTTC.